The 13 T cell receptor beta chains listed next were all sequenced from one sample in a study of blood T cell repertoires in COVID-19. Profiling relied on immunoSEQ multiplex PCR, and the TCRdb table lists in-frame clones only, not all of them. The sample has under 300,000 clones, roughly 84% seen once. The sequenced material came from peripheral blood. The receptor source for this set is a woman in her forties with active or convalescent COVID-19.

The rearrangement joins TRBV3-1 (or the pseudogene TRBV3-2) to TRBJ1-3; the match to TRBD1 covers 7 bases. Germline assignment: CDR1 LGHDT and CDR2 YNNKEL (reference sequence). This CDR3 has 15 amino acids. V trimming: 7 bases; J trimming: 1 base; junction bases outside the gene matches: 7. The DNA of the CDR3 is TGTGCCAGCAAAGCAACAGGGGTTTCTGGAAACACCATATATTTT. Encoded protein: CASKATGVSGNTIYF.

This clone occurred once. V usage is TRBV6-5 and J usage is TRBJ1-2, with 10 positions matching TRBD1. The CDR3 sequence is 13 residues long. V lost 4 bases and J lost 6; bases outside the gene matches: 2. Germline assignment: CDR1 MNHEY and CDR2 SVGAGI. This CDR3 is CASSSTGGHGYTF. The CDR3 DNA reads as TGTGCCAGCAGTTCGACAGGGGGCCATGGCTACACCTTC.

A few counts support this clone. The rearrangement uses TRBV2 and TRBJ1-5; D is unclear. The V and J ends lost 3 bases and 3 bases respectively, with 3 bases between them. The CDR3 loop spans 12 amino acids. CDR1 is SNHLY, CDR2 FYNNEI, per germline. The CDR3 loop is CASSDLNQPQHF. The DNA of the CDR3 is TGTGCCAGCAGTGATCTCAATCAGCCCCAGCATTTT.

This chain connects TRBV4-1 to TRBJ1-4; 10 nucleotides agree with TRBD1. Germline values: CDR1 MGHRA, CDR2 YSYEKL. The CDR3 runs to 14 residues. With 4 bases clipped from V and 8 bases from J, the junction kept 4 bases outside the gene matches. Written as DNA, the CDR3 is TGCGCCAGCAGCCCGGACAGGGGGAGGGAAAAACTGTTTTTT. Protein: CASSPDRGREKLFF.

The rearrangement uses TRBV28 and TRBJ1-2; D not resolved. Germline CDR1 MDHEN, CDR2 SYDVKM. The V end was cut by 3 bases, the J end by 1 base, with 3 bases between. This CDR3 spans 12 amino acids. CDR3: CASSFYNYGYTF. The CDR3 DNA follows: TGTGCCAGCAGTTTCTATAACTATGGCTACACCTTC.

This rearrangement joins TRBV6-5 to TRBJ2-1, with 13 bases aligning to TRBD2. This CDR3 comprises 15 residues. V was clipped by 6 bases and J by 4 bases; unmatched bases: 3. Per the germline V gene, CDR1 is MNHEY and CDR2 is SVGAGI. The CDR3 DNA is TGTGCCAGCAGGGGACTAGCGGGGTATTACAATGAGCAGTTCTTC. Residues: CASRGLAGYYNEQFF.

The rearrangement links TRBV18 to TRBJ1-3; D not resolved. The CDR3 totals 15 residues. CDR1 is KGHSH, CDR2 LQKENI, per germline. V was cut by 0 bases and J by 0 bases, with 6 bases left in between. In nucleotides, the CDR3 is TGTGCCAGCTCACCACCCTTGAGCTCTGGAAACACCATATATTTT. It yields the protein CASSPPLSSGNTIYF.

A single count supports this clone. The rearrangement uses TRBV2 and TRBJ1-6; D is possibly TRBD1 (6 bases). V lost 5 bases to trimming and J lost 7 bases, with 18 bases between them. Germline loops: CDR1 SNHLY, CDR2 FYNNEI. CDR3 length: 16 residues. The CDR3 DNA follows: TGTGCCAGCAGTCGGACGGACAGCTCTACCAATTCACCCCTCCACTTT. This gives the protein CASSRTDSSTNSPLHF.

V and J are TRBV6-5 and TRBJ1-3; 7 bases align to TRBD1. Germline CDR1 MNHEY, CDR2 SVGAGI. The CDR3 consists of 15 residues. J was trimmed by 4 bases and V by 10 bases; bases with no gene match: 13. The CDR3 loop is CATVTKGAGGNTIYF. The CDR3 DNA reads as TGTGCCACCGTTACGAAGGGGGCCGGAGGAAACACCATATATTTT.

The genes are TRBV6-4 and TRBJ1-5, with TRBD1 matching 7 bases. The CDR3 contains 14 residues. In germline, CDR1 is MRHNA, CDR2 SNTAGT. The CDR3 sequence: CAFLYRGHRQPQHF. CDR3 nucleotides: TGTGCTTTTCTCTACAGGGGCCACCGTCAGCCCCAGCATTTT.

This chain connects TRBV20-1 to TRBJ2-3; weak D call: TRBD1 (5 bases). The CDR3 is 15 residues long. With 5 bases removed from V and 4 bases from J, the gap between germline ends came to 19 bases. The germline CDR1 and CDR2 sequences are DFQATT and SNEGSKA (reference sequence). CDR3 sequence reads: CSAGVGAPHADTQYF. CDR3 in DNA: TGCAGTGCTGGTGTAGGGGCCCCACACGCAGATACGCAGTATTTT.

This clone has a single count. CDR3 nucleotide sequence: TGTGCCAGCAGCTTAGATGAGGGGGGGGCCTGGGATGAGCAGTTCTTC. It yields the protein CASSLDEGGAWDEQFF. The chain joins TRBV11-2 to TRBJ2-1, with a tentative D call TRBD2 (7 bases). The CDR3 spans 16 residues. Germline CDR1 is SGHAT and CDR2 is FQNNGV. Between the trimmed V and J ends, which lost 0 bases and 8 bases, there was a span of 17 bases. Looking up the rest from reference TRBV11-2 and TRBJ2-1 gives the full variable domain: EAGVAQSPRYKIIEKRQSVAFWCNPISGHATLYWYQQILGQGPKLLIQFQNNGVVDDSQLPKDRFSAERLKGVDSTLKIQPAKLEDSAVYLCASSLDEGGAWDEQFFGPGTRLTVL.

The chain has TRBV7-9 and TRBJ1-1; 8 bases align to TRBD1. This CDR3 has 14 amino acids. Germline loops: CDR1 SEHNR, CDR2 FQNEAQ (reference sequence). V lost 3 bases and J lost 4; bases outside the gene matches: 4. CDR3 in amino acids: CASSFFDRGTEAFF. The CDR3 DNA follows: TGTGCCAGCAGCTTTTTTGACAGGGGCACTGAAGCTTTCTTT. Looking up the rest from reference TRBV7-9 and TRBJ1-1 gives the full variable domain: DTGVSQNPRHKITKRGQNVTFRCDPISEHNRLYWYRQTLGQGPEFLTYFQNEAQLEKSRLLSDRFSAERPKGSFSTLEIQRTEQGDSAMYLCASSFFDRGTEAFFGQGTRLTVV.